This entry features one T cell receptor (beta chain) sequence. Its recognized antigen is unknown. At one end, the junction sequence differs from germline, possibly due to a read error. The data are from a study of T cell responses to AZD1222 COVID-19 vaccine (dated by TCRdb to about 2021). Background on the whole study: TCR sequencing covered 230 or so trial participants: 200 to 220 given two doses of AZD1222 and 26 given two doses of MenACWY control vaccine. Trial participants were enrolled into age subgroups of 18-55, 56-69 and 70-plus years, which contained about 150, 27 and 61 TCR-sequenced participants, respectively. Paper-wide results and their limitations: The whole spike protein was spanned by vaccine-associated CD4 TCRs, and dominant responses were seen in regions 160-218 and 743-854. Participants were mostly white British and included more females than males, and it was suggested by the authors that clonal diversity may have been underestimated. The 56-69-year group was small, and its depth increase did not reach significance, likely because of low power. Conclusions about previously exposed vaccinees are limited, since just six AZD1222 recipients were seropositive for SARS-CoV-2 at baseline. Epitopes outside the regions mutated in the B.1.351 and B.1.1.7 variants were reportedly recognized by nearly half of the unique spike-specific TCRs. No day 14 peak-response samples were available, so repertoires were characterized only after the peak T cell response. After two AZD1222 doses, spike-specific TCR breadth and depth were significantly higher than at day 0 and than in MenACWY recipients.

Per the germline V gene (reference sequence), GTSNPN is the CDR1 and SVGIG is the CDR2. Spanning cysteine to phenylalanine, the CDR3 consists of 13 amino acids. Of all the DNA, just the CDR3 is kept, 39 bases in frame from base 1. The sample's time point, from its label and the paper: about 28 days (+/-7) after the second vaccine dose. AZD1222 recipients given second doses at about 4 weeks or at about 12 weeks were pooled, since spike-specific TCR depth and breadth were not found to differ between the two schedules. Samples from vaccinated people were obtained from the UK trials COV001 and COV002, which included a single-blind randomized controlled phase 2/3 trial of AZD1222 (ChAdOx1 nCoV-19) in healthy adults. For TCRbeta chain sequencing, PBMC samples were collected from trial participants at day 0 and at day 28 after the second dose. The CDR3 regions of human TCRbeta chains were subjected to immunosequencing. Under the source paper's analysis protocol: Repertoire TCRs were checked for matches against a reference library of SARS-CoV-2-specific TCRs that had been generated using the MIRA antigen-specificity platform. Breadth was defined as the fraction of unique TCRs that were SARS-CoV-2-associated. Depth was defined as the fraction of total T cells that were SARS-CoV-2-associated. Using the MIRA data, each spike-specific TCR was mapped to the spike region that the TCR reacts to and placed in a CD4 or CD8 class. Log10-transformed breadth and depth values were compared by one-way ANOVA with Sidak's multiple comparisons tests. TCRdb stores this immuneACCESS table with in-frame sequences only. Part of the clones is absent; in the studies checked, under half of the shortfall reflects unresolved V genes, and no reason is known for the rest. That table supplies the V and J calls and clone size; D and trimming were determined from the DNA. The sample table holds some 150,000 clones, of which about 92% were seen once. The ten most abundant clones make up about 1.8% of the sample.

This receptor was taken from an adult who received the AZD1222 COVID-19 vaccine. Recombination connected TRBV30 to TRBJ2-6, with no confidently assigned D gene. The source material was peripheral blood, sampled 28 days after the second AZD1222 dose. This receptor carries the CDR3 CAWSFPRTNVLTF. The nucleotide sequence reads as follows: TGTGCTTGGAGCTTTCCTCGGACCAACGTCCTGACTTTC.